This TCR beta chain was found in a study of blood T cell repertoires in COVID-19. Study summary: Collection of acute and convalescent COVID-19 samples took place in the United States, Italy and Spain. From T cells, B-cell-depleted T cells, or PBMCs came the material, which was cDNA or gDNA.

CDR3 length: 12 residues. V lost 1 base and J 4 bases, leaving 5 bases between the germline ends. Germline V gene data show CDR1 as SGHDT and CDR2 as YYEEEE. Authors' processing steps: By means of reference gene primer amplification, nucleated cell counts were estimated. Profiling relied on immunoSEQ multiplex PCR, and the TCRdb table lists in-frame clones only, not all of them. V, J and clone size are taken as reported in that table, and D and trimming were inferred from the DNA itself. The sample lists nearly 300,000 clones; approximately 90% were seen once. Only one count was recorded for this clone.

The TCR comes from a woman in her 30s who had recovered from COVID-19. The sample was peripheral blood. This sequence joins TRBV5-6 and TRBJ1-2; D is unresolved. This CDR3 is CASSLRVYGYTF. CDR3 nucleotide sequence: TGTGCCAGCAGCTTGCGGGTCTATGGCTACACCTTC. The full variable domain, completed using reference TRBV5-6 and TRBJ1-2, is DAGVTQSPTHLIKTRGQQVTLRCSPKSGHDTVSWYQQALGQGPQFIFQYYEEEERQRGNFPDRFSGHQFPNYSSELNVNALLLGDSALYLCASSLRVYGYTFGSGTRLTVV.